A selection of T cell receptor beta chains follows, all from one sample in a study of blood T cell repertoires in COVID-19. Repertoires were generated with immunoSEQ multiplex PCR, while TCRdb's copy carries only in-frame clones and drops some. The table has fewer than 250,000 clones, roughly nine tenths seen once. The sequenced sample was peripheral blood. The receptors originated from a man aged 30-40 years with acute or convalescent COVID-19. Each CDR3 is given with its conserved first and last residue. The order of the fields is V gene, D gene, J gene, clone size, CDR3 DNA, CDR3 protein. D genes are given only for firm matches. Size is omitted from some rows. Given values are once, few, many or a class for expanded clones.

V: TRBV11-2; D: .; J: TRBJ1-6; size: .; DNA: TGTGCCAGCAGCTTAGATCAGGGGCCAAATTCACCCCTCCACTTT; CDR3: CASSLDQGPNSPLHF
V: TRBV19; D: TRBD1; J: TRBJ1-1; size: .; DNA: TGTGCCAGTAGTACAGGGGGGAACACTGAAGCTTTCTTT; CDR3: CASSTGGNTEAFF
V: TRBV28; D: TRBD1; J: TRBJ1-1; size: .; DNA: TGTGCCAGCACCCTTCATACCGGACAGGGGGCAACTGAAGCTTTCTTT; CDR3: CASTLHTGQGATEAFF
V: TRBV7-9; D: .; J: TRBJ2-5; size: .; DNA: TGTGCCAGCAGCTTAGTCGGAGAGACCCAGTACTTC; CDR3: CASSLVGETQYF
V: TRBV4-1; D: TRBD2; J: TRBJ2-7; size: .; DNA: TGCGCCAGCAGCTCAAGATTGGCGGGAGTCAACAACGAGCAGTACTTC; CDR3: CASSSRLAGVNNEQYF
V: TRBV11-2; D: TRBD1; J: TRBJ2-1; size: .; DNA: TGTGCCAGCAGCTTAATGGAACAGGGGGTTCCTTCACTCAATGAGCAGTTCTTC; CDR3: CASSLMEQGVPSLNEQFF
V: TRBV12-3/TRBV12-4; D: TRBD2; J: TRBJ2-1; size: .; DNA: TGTGCCAGCGGGACTAGCGGGGGGCCTGGGCAGTTCTTC; CDR3: CASGTSGGPGQFF
V: TRBV6-5; D: .; J: TRBJ1-6; size: .; DNA: TGTGCCAGCAGTTCTTTAGCAGGGCGGAATTCACCCCTCCACTTT; CDR3: CASSSLAGRNSPLHF
V: TRBV29-1; D: TRBD2; J: TRBJ2-2; size: .; DNA: TGCAGCGTTAAACCGGGAGGGAACACCGGGGAGCTGTTTTTT; CDR3: CSVKPGGNTGELFF
V: TRBV15; D: TRBD1; J: TRBJ2-7; size: once; DNA: TGTGCCACCAGCAGAGAGGGACAGGAAGGGCAGTACTTC; CDR3: CATSREGQEGQYF
V: TRBV13; D: .; J: TRBJ2-7; size: .; DNA: TGTGCCAGCAGGCCTACAGGGAGCTCTCCCGAGCAGTACTTC; CDR3: CASRPTGSSPEQYF
V: TRBV6-2/TRBV6-3; D: .; J: TRBJ1-1; size: .; DNA: TGTGCCAGCAGTCGTGGAGGTGAAGCTTTCTTT; CDR3: CASSRGGEAFF
V: TRBV11-2; D: TRBD1; J: TRBJ2-7; size: .; DNA: TGTGCCAGCAGCCACGCCGCAGGGGGCTCCTACGAGCAGTACTTC; CDR3: CASSHAAGGSYEQYF
V: TRBV29-1; D: .; J: TRBJ2-7; size: .; DNA: TGCAGCGTTGCTCCAGGGACCTACGAGCAGTACTTC; CDR3: CSVAPGTYEQYF
V: TRBV28; D: TRBD2; J: TRBJ2-1; size: .; DNA: TGTGCCAGCATAAGTTCCAGCGGGATTTACAATGAGCAGTTCTTC; CDR3: CASISSSGIYNEQFF
V: TRBV11-2; D: TRBD1; J: TRBJ1-1; size: .; DNA: TGTGCCAGCAGCTCGCCAACAGGGGCGGACACTGAAGCTTTCTTT; CDR3: CASSSPTGADTEAFF
V: TRBV7-8; D: .; J: TRBJ2-4; size: .; DNA: TGTGCCAGCAGCTTAACCCCCGGAAGGGAGGAGGCCAAAAACATTCAGTACTTC; CDR3: CASSLTPGREEAKNIQYF
V: TRBV4-2; D: TRBD2; J: TRBJ2-1; size: .; DNA: TGTGCCAGCAGCCACCTCACAGCGGGAGTCGAGGATGAGCAGTTCTTC; CDR3: CASSHLTAGVEDEQFF
V: TRBV27; D: TRBD1; J: TRBJ2-5; size: .; DNA: TGTGCCAGCAGTACCCGACAGGGCCAAGAGACCCAGTACTTC; CDR3: CASSTRQGQETQYF
V: TRBV18; D: .; J: TRBJ1-1; size: .; DNA: TGTGCCAGCTCATTCACGCCGAGGGCCGAAGCTTTCTTT; CDR3: CASSFTPRAEAFF
V: TRBV13; D: .; J: TRBJ2-5; size: .; DNA: TGTGCCAGCAGCAGCCGGAGGGACCAAGAGACCCAGTACTTC; CDR3: CASSSRRDQETQYF
V: TRBV3-1/TRBV3-2; D: .; J: TRBJ1-1; size: .; DNA: TGTGCCAGCAGCCGGCTCGGGACACCGAACACTGAAGCTTTCTTT; CDR3: CASSRLGTPNTEAFF
V: TRBV28; D: .; J: TRBJ1-3; size: .; DNA: TGTGCCAGCAGTTTGCACAACTCTGGAAACACCATATATTTT; CDR3: CASSLHNSGNTIYF
V: TRBV29-1; D: .; J: TRBJ1-1; size: .; DNA: TGCAGCGTTGGCCTAACTTCTAACACTGAAGCTTTCTTT; CDR3: CSVGLTSNTEAFF
V: TRBV9; D: TRBD2; J: TRBJ2-7; size: .; DNA: TGTGCCAGCAGCGACCGAGCGGGTTCCAGCGGGATAGGGTACGAGCAGTACTTC; CDR3: CASSDRAGSSGIGYEQYF
V: TRBV19; D: TRBD2; J: TRBJ2-3; size: once; DNA: TGTGCCAGTAGTCCAAGACTAGCGGCAGATACGCAGTATTTT; CDR3: CASSPRLAADTQYF
V: TRBV15; D: .; J: TRBJ1-5; size: .; DNA: TGTGCCACCAGCAGAGCGCTTCGCGGGGGGCTAAGGAATCAGCCCCAGCATTTT; CDR3: CATSRALRGGLRNQPQHF
V: TRBV6-5; D: .; J: TRBJ2-3; size: .; DNA: TGTGCCAGCGTACTGTCGTTCACAGATACGCAGTATTTT; CDR3: CASVLSFTDTQYF
V: TRBV7-3; D: TRBD2; J: TRBJ2-7; size: .; DNA: TGTGCCAGCAGCTCCCGGGCGGGAGGAGCGTACGAGCAGTACTTC; CDR3: CASSSRAGGAYEQYF
V: TRBV7-2; D: TRBD2; J: TRBJ2-2; size: .; DNA: TGTGCCAGCAGCTTAGTTGGGACTAGCGGGGGGGCGAACACCGGGGAGCTGTTTTTT; CDR3: CASSLVGTSGGANTGELFF
V: TRBV5-5; D: .; J: TRBJ1-1; size: once; DNA: TGTGCCAGCAGCTTGGCCCCACAGATTGAAGCTTTCTTT; CDR3: CASSLAPQIEAFF
V: TRBV28; D: TRBD1; J: TRBJ2-7; size: .; DNA: TGTGCCAGCAGTTCATTCCGGGACAGTCACTACGAGCAGTACTTC; CDR3: CASSSFRDSHYEQYF
V: TRBV15; D: TRBD1; J: TRBJ2-5; size: few; DNA: TGTGCCACCAGCAGAGATCTTGCGGACAGGGGGCAAGAGACCCAGTACTTC; CDR3: CATSRDLADRGQETQYF
V: TRBV7-7; D: .; J: TRBJ2-7; size: .; DNA: TGTGCTAGCAGCATCCGACAGGGACTAGGCTACGAGCAGTACTTC; CDR3: CASSIRQGLGYEQYF
V: TRBV5-1; D: TRBD1; J: TRBJ1-6; size: .; DNA: TGCGCCAGCAGCGTTACAGGGGTTTGGAATTCACCCCTCCACTTT; CDR3: CASSVTGVWNSPLHF
V: TRBV6-1; D: TRBD1; J: TRBJ1-2; size: .; DNA: TGTGCCAGCAGTGAAGAGGGGCCAGGGGGGAGCTACACCTTC; CDR3: CASSEEGPGGSYTF
V: TRBV7-2; D: .; J: TRBJ1-3; size: .; DNA: TGTGCCAGCAGCTTAGGTGGTAGCTCTGGAAACACCATATATTTT; CDR3: CASSLGGSSGNTIYF
V: TRBV5-1; D: TRBD2; J: TRBJ2-5; size: .; DNA: TGCGCCAGCAGCTCGCTACTAGCGGGGCAAGAGACCCAGTACTTC; CDR3: CASSSLLAGQETQYF
V: TRBV29-1; D: TRBD1; J: TRBJ2-2; size: .; DNA: TGCAGCGTTGCCTTGGGGACAGGGGTAGCAAACACCGGGGAGCTGTTTTTT; CDR3: CSVALGTGVANTGELFF
V: TRBV19; D: TRBD1; J: TRBJ1-5; size: .; DNA: TGTGCCAGTAGTGGGGGACAGGCGGCTCAGCCCCAGCATTTT; CDR3: CASSGGQAAQPQHF
V: TRBV15; D: .; J: TRBJ2-3; size: .; DNA: TGTGCCACCAGTCCTATAAGGGGAGATACGCAGTATTTT; CDR3: CATSPIRGDTQYF
V: TRBV14; D: .; J: TRBJ2-2; size: .; DNA: TGTGCCAGCAGCCAAGATAAAGGACTACCTAACACCGGGGAGCTGTTTTTT; CDR3: CASSQDKGLPNTGELFF